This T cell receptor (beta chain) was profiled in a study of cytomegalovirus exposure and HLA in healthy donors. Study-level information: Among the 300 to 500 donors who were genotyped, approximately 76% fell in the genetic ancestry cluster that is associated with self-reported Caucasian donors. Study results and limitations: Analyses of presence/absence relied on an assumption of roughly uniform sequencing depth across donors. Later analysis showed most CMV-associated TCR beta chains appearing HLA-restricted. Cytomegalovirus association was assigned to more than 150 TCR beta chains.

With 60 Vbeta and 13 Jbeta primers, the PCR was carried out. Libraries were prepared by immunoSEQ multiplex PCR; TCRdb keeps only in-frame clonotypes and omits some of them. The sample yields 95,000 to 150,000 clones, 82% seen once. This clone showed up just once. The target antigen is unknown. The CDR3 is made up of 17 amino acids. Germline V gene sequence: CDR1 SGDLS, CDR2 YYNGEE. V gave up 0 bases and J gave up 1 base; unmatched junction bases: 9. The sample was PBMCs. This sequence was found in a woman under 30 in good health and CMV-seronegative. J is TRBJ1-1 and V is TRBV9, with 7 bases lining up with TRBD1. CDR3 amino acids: CASSVVGTAQKNTEAFF. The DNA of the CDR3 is TGTGCCAGCAGCGTAGTGGGGACAGCCCAAAAGAACACTGAAGCTTTCTTT.